This T cell receptor (beta chain) was observed in a study of shared clonotypes between healthy human individuals. The germline gives CDR1 SEHNR, CDR2 FQNEAQ (reference sequence). The V end lost 3 bases, the J end lost 8 bases, and 10 bases lay between the germline ends. This CDR3 has 12 amino acids. Across several immunoSEQ plates, the genomic DNA of each subset was split evenly. Sorted-subset replicate PCRs used 200 ng of genomic DNA. This amount corresponded to some 32,000 T cell genomes. Libraries were prepared by immunoSEQ multiplex PCR; TCRdb keeps only in-frame clonotypes and omits some of them. Here the sample spans around 2,000,000 clones, 85% to 95% being singletons. Naive CD8 cells were CD45RO-negative, positively selected for CCR7, excluding terminally differentiated effector memory CD45RA+ cells. Nashville, Tennessee was home to all donors, each a Caucasian adult. Study results and limitations: Naive CD4 clonotypes overlapped across a handful of donors at about 5.2%.

Notes on this clone: Its antigen remains unknown. In the same sample, other DNA sequences code for this CDR3.

The receptor's source is a man between 18 and 35 years old in good health. Some clones in this sample may be carry-over from other donors' samples. The V and J genes are TRBV7-9 and TRBJ1-2; D not certain. The specimen was naive CD8+ T cells from PBMCs. The CDR3 DNA reads as TGTGCCAGCAGCTTTGGGTCCGGCGGCTACACCTTC. Encoded protein: CASSFGSGGYTF.